These 21 T cell receptor beta chains were sequenced from one sample in a study of hypomethylating agent response in myelodysplastic syndrome. Produced via immunoSEQ multiplex PCR; TCRdb's table is partial and in-frame only. The sample carries roughly 970 clones, around 80% recorded once. Sequenced material: bone marrow, taken before or after starting hypomethylating agent treatment for myelodysplastic syndrome (not recorded which). The source is a human donor with myelodysplastic syndrome.

V gene TRBV7-7 combines with J gene TRBJ2-5; 8 bases are a match to TRBD2. In germline, CDR1 is SSHAT, CDR2 FNYEAQ (reference sequence). The ends lost 5 bases at V and 5 bases at J; junction bases unmatched: 16. The CDR3 consists of 17 residues. Here the CDR3 DNA reads TGTGCCAGCAGCAAACTGGGCGGGGGGTACTTCCCGGAGACCCAGTACTTC. Its translation is CASSKLGGGYFPETQYF.

This clone was seen once. DNA of the CDR3: TGTGCCAGCAGCCGAGGGACCGGGACTAGCTCTTGGGAGCAGTACTTC. Protein product: CASSRGTGTSSWEQYF. The rearrangement links TRBV4-2 to TRBJ2-7; TRBD2 matches at 9 bases. This CDR3 is 16 amino acids long. Germline CDR1 is LGHNA and CDR2 is YNFKEQ. V shed 4 bases and J 7 bases; nucleotides not matched to a gene: 14.

The V call is TRBV5-4, the J call TRBJ2-1, with D perhaps TRBD2 (7 bases). The CDR3 spans 14 residues. The germline V gene has CDR1 SGHNT and CDR2 YYREEE (reference sequence). V was clipped by 5 bases and J by 7 bases, with 16 bases between them. In DNA, the CDR3 is TGTGCCAGCAGTCATGGGAGGGGGGGTAATGAGCAGTTCTTC. Translating it yields CASSHGRGGNEQFF.

The CDR3 is CSAGGMGSYGYTF. The CDR3 region has the DNA TGCAGCGCCGGGGGGATGGGGAGCTATGGCTACACCTTC. V and J are TRBV29-1 and TRBJ1-2; a possible D gene is TRBD1 (5 bases). Germline loops: CDR1 SQVTM, CDR2 ANQGSEA. V was clipped by 7 bases and J by 4 bases, with 16 bases between them. The CDR3 runs to 13 residues.

The chain recombines TRBV7-9 with TRBJ2-1; D gene ambiguous. Deletions cut 0 bases from V and 5 bases from J, with 5 bases between. CDR1 is SEHNR, CDR2 FQNEAQ, per germline (reference sequence). This CDR3 has 13 residues. This CDR3 is CASSLAYNNEQFF. The CDR3 coding sequence is TGTGCCAGCAGCTTAGCGTATAACAATGAGCAGTTCTTC.

The rearrangement joins TRBV9 to TRBJ1-5; D might be TRBD1 (5 bases). Trimming took off 2 bases at V and 4 bases at J, with 7 bases between the two ends. The CDR3 is 13 amino acids. The V gene's germline CDR1 is SGDLS and CDR2 YYNGEE. CDR3 DNA: TGTGCCAGCAGCGTGTCAGGGAATCAGCCCCAGCATTTT. Translated, it gives CASSVSGNQPQHF. The full variable domain, in which reference TRBV9 and TRBJ1-5 provide the parts outside the CDR3, is DSGVTQTPKHLITATGQRVTLRCSPRSGDLSVYWYQQSLDQGLQFLIQYYNGEERAKGNILERFSAQQFPDLHSELNLSSLELGDSALYFCASSVSGNQPQHFGDGTRLSIL.

The V gene is TRBV30, the J gene TRBJ1-5; perhaps TRBD1 as D (6 bases). Trimming removed 2 bases at V and 6 bases at J, with 17 bases between. Germline V gene lookup returns CDR1 GTSNPN and CDR2 SVGIG (reference sequence). This CDR3 contains 15 residues. The CDR3 sequence is CAWSSLNREGQPQHF. The CDR3 nucleotides are TGTGCCTGGAGTTCCCTGAACAGGGAAGGTCAGCCCCAGCATTTT.

The V gene is TRBV5-1, the J gene TRBJ2-2; unclear D gene. Germline V gene data show CDR1 as SGHRS and CDR2 as YFSETQ. V gave up 3 bases and J gave up 1 base, with 7 bases separating them. This CDR3 is 14 amino acids long. This CDR3 is CASSSVENTGELFF. The DNA for the CDR3 is TGCGCCAGCAGCTCCGTCGAGAACACCGGGGAGCTGTTTTTT. The complete variable domain, with remaining parts taken from reference TRBV5-1 and TRBJ2-2, reads KAGVTQTPRYLIKTRGQQVTLSCSPISGHRSVSWYQQTPGQGLQFLFEYFSETQRNKGNFPGRFSGRQFSNSRSEMNVSTLELGDSALYLCASSSVENTGELFFGEGSRLTVL.

Worth noting for this clone: One junction end disagrees with the germline gene, perhaps due to a read error. The chain couples TRBV6-5 to TRBJ2-1, with 7 bases matching TRBD2. The CDR3 is made up of 15 amino acids. Germline V CDR1 and CDR2: MNHEY, SVGAGI. CDR3 DNA: TGTGCCAGCAGTTACTGGGCGGGAGTTTACACTGAGCAGTTCTTC. The encoded protein is CASSYWAGVYTEQFF.

This clone was counted between two and nine times. The chain recombines TRBV28 with TRBJ2-7; the D gene is possibly TRBD2 (6 bases). Germline CDR1 reads MDHEN; CDR2 reads SYDVKM. CDR3 size: 17 residues. V lost 2 bases to trimming and J lost 2 bases, with 19 bases between them. CDR3 in amino acids: CASSLEWVSGATYEQYF. The CDR3 DNA reads as TGTGCCAGCAGTTTAGAGTGGGTGTCGGGAGCCACCTACGAGCAGTACTTC.

The V gene is TRBV10-3, the J gene TRBJ2-2, with TRBD1 identical over 9 bases. The CDR3 spans 15 residues. Germline CDR1 is ENHRY and CDR2 is SYGVKD. V was clipped by 6 bases and J by 1 base; unmatched bases: 3. As DNA, the CDR3 is TGTGCCATCAGCGGGACAGGGCGGAACACCGGGGAGCTGTTTTTT. As protein: CAISGTGRNTGELFF.

The chain has TRBV25-1 and TRBJ2-5; D gene uncertain. Trimming stripped 9 bases from V and 2 bases from J, with 10 bases between. CDR3 length: 12 amino acids. CDR1 is MGHDK, CDR2 SYGVNS, per germline. CDR3 bases: TGTGCCAGTTGTGACTTACAAGAGACCCAGTACTTC. Residues: CASCDLQETQYF.

The chain is built from TRBV13 and TRBJ1-1; a weak D match, TRBD1 (6 bases). Per germline, CDR1 PRHDT and CDR2 FYEKMQ (reference sequence). This CDR3 is 18 amino acids long. V was shortened by 1 base and J by 4 bases, with 22 bases between the two germline ends. Here the CDR3 reads CASSLALNRWGAGTEAFF. CDR3 DNA sequence: TGTGCCAGCAGCTTAGCCCTGAACCGCTGGGGGGCGGGCACTGAAGCTTTCTTT.

Only a few counts were recorded for this clone. The V call is TRBV6-5, the J call TRBJ1-2; D gene uncertain. The CDR3 is made up of 13 amino acids. The V and J ends lost 2 bases and 4 bases respectively, with 8 bases between them. Germline V gene sequence: CDR1 MNHEY, CDR2 SVGAGI. CDR3: CASSYRRTYGYTF. The CDR3 bases are TGTGCCAGCAGTTACCGGCGAACCTATGGCTACACCTTC.

The chain is built from TRBV5-1 and TRBJ1-2, with no clear D. This CDR3 comprises 15 residues. Trimming took off 0 bases at V and 2 bases at J, with 11 bases between the two ends. CDR1 SGHRS and CDR2 YFSETQ come from the germline V gene. CDR3 sequence: CASSLAFRANYGYTF. DNA of the CDR3: TGCGCCAGCAGCTTGGCTTTTCGGGCAAACTATGGCTACACCTTC.

The chain couples TRBV30 to TRBJ2-1; D gene unclear. V was trimmed by 2 bases and J by 6 bases, leaving 8 bases between them. Germline values: CDR1 GTSNPN, CDR2 SVGIG (reference sequence). CDR3 length: 12 amino acids. CDR3 sequence (DNA): TGTGCCTGGAGTATGGTGAGCAATGAGCAGTTCTTC. Amino acids: CAWSMVSNEQFF.

The chain is built from TRBV5-4 and TRBJ1-2; D is undetermined. The CDR3 has 13 amino acids. With 1 base removed from V and 3 bases from J, the gap between germline ends came to 7 bases. Germline CDR1 and CDR2: SGHNT and YYREEE (reference sequence). CDR3 sequence reads: CASSLRVDYGYTF. CDR3 in DNA: TGTGCCAGCAGCTTGAGGGTAGACTATGGCTACACCTTC.

V and J are TRBV10-3 and TRBJ2-5, with TRBD2 as a possible D gene (7 bases). CDR3 length equals 14 residues. The germline V gene has CDR1 ENHRY and CDR2 SYGVKD. V was trimmed by 0 bases and J by 3 bases, leaving 8 bases between them. The CDR3 loop is CAISESGGEETQYF. The CDR3 DNA reads as TGTGCCATCAGTGAGTCAGGGGGGGAAGAGACCCAGTACTTC.

The chain joins TRBV6-5 to TRBJ1-2; possible D gene TRBD1, 5 bases. The CDR3 runs to 13 residues. CDR1 and CDR2 from the germline V gene are MNHEY and SVGAGI. Trimming removed 4 bases from V and 5 bases from J, with 11 bases in between. The CDR3 nucleotides read TGTGCCAGCAGTTTCCAGGGAGCATATGGCTACACCTTC. Translation gives CASSFQGAYGYTF.

This chain links TRBV7-2 with TRBJ1-1; D uncertain. Trimming shortened V by 2 bases and J by 1 base, and 8 bases separated the two germline ends. This CDR3 has 14 amino acids. CDR1 is SGHTA, CDR2 FQGNSA, per germline. The CDR3 DNA is TGTGCCAGCAGCTTAATACAGTCGAACACTGAAGCTTTCTTT. It is translated as CASSLIQSNTEAFF.

This clone was found a few times. The chain recombines TRBV30 with TRBJ2-1; no reliable D call. The CDR3 consists of 12 residues. The V end lost 0 bases, the J end lost 5 bases, and 5 bases lay between the germline ends. Germline V gene lookup returns CDR1 GTSNPN and CDR2 SVGIG (reference sequence). The CDR3 region has the DNA TGTGCCTGGAGTGTACTTAACAATGAGCAGTTCTTC. Translated: CAWSVLNNEQFF.